One and the same sample provided the 4 T cell receptor beta chains below, sequenced in a study of blood T cell repertoires in COVID-19. Some clones are missing from TCRdb's copy, which holds only in-frame ones; the method was immunoSEQ multiplex PCR. The sample comprises some 220,000 clones, about nine tenths of which are singletons, and 3.5% to 4.5% rests with the top ten. The sequenced sample was PBMCs or T cells enriched from blood (not recorded which). These receptors were obtained from a woman aged 40-49 years with acute COVID-19.

V gene TRBV29-1 combines with J gene TRBJ1-1; a weak D match, TRBD1 (5 bases). CDR1 is SQVTM, CDR2 ANQGSEA, per germline. The CDR3 consists of 12 residues. V lost 5 bases, J lost 10 bases, and 17 bases lay in between. In nucleotides, the CDR3 is TGCAGCGTTCTTGGGGGGGGTTCTGGAGCTTTCTTT. Amino acids: CSVLGGGSGAFF.

This clone has only one observation. The V gene is TRBV27, the J gene TRBJ1-1, with 7 bases identical to TRBD1. The CDR3 sequence is 15 residues long. Germline values: CDR1 MNHEY, CDR2 SMNVEV (reference sequence). With 5 bases clipped from V and 0 bases from J, the junction kept 6 bases outside the gene matches. The CDR3 coding sequence is TGTGCCAGCAGTCCCGGGACAGCAATGAACACTGAAGCTTTCTTT. As protein: CASSPGTAMNTEAFF.

The chain links TRBV28 to TRBJ1-5, with 8 bases fitting TRBD1. Germline V gene lookup returns CDR1 MDHEN and CDR2 SYDVKM. The CDR3 runs 16 residues. Losses at the gene ends were 3 bases for V and 3 bases for J; bases not matched to a gene: 7. CDR3 amino acids: CASSFIQGVVNQPQHF. In DNA, the CDR3 is TGTGCCAGCAGTTTTATACAGGGGGTAGTCAATCAGCCCCAGCATTTT.

The chain joins TRBV9 to TRBJ2-7, with D uncertain. This CDR3 contains 15 residues. Germline values: CDR1 SGDLS, CDR2 YYNGEE. V dropped 4 bases and J dropped 3 bases, with 17 bases sitting between them. CDR3 in amino acids: CASSPRGVINYEQYF. In DNA, the CDR3 is TGTGCCAGCAGCCCTCGTGGAGTTATAAACTACGAGCAGTACTTC.